The rows below give T cell receptor beta chains drawn from one sample of a study of T-cell reconstitution after alpha-beta-depleted transplantation in children. TCRdb processed the PCR reads anew with MiXCR; each CDR3 protein has one entry. The sample lists about 870,000 distinct CDR3 sequences; roughly 15% were seen once. The specimen was PBMCs, mostly from graft donor cells, collected 360 days after TCRalphabeta/CD19-depleted stem cell transplant. The receptors derive from a male patient younger than 18 who had a stem cell transplant for acute lymphoblastic leukemia, so the T cells may come from the graft donor. Both conserved end residues are part of each CDR3. A D gene is named only where the DNA matches it firmly. Clone size is not always given. Where it is, it says once, few, many or a class for expanded clones.

d_gene	v_gene	abundance	j_gene	CDR3aa	CDR3nt
.	TRBV10-3	many	TRBJ2-4	CAISESYGAKNIQYF	TGTGCCATCAGTGAGTCCTACGGGGCCAAAAACATTCAGTACTTC
TRBD2	TRBV5-1	.	TRBJ2-3	CASSLEPSGRGTDTQYF	TGCGCCAGCAGCTTGGAACCTAGCGGGAGGGGCACAGATACGCAGTATTTT
TRBD1	TRBV12-3/TRBV12-4	many	TRBJ1-2	CASSLTGGRAYGYTF	TGTGCCAGCAGTCTCACAGGGGGACGGGCTTATGGCTACACCTTC
TRBD1	TRBV18	many	TRBJ2-1	CASSPVTGTDEQFF	TGTGCCAGCTCACCAGTGACAGGGACGGATGAGCAGTTCTTC
.	TRBV15	few	TRBJ2-7	CATSTGPVAYITYEQYF	TGTGCCACCAGCACCGGTCCGGTAGCGTACATCACCTACGAGCAGTACTTC
TRBD1	TRBV4-1	.	TRBJ2-2	CASSQPDRVHTGELFF	TGCGCCAGCAGCCAGCCGGACAGGGTCCATACCGGGGAGCTGTTTTTT
TRBD2	TRBV20-1	few	TRBJ2-7	CSASIASGYSYEQYF	TGCAGTGCTAGTATAGCTAGCGGGTACTCCTACGAGCAGTACTTC
TRBD2	TRBV6-1	many	TRBJ2-5	CASSSAGAQETQYF	TGTGCCAGCAGCTCGGCGGGAGCTCAAGAGACCCAGTACTTC
TRBD2	TRBV5-5	many	TRBJ2-1	CASSLWGLAANEQFF	TGTGCCAGCAGCTTGTGGGGACTAGCGGCAAATGAGCAGTTCTTC
TRBD1	TRBV29-1	many	TRBJ2-1	CSVRRQGTYNEQFF	TGCAGCGTTCGACGACAGGGTACCTACAATGAGCAGTTCTTC
.	TRBV5-1	many	TRBJ2-5	CASSVSFSETQYF	TGCGCCAGCAGCGTTAGCTTCTCTGAGACCCAGTACTTC
.	TRBV5-1	once	TRBJ2-7	CASSLAHGVYEQYF	TGCGCCAGCAGCTTGGCGCACGGAGTCTACGAGCAGTACTTC
TRBD2	TRBV7-9	few	TRBJ2-3	CASRRLAGGRGADTQYF	TGTGCCAGCAGGCGACTAGCGGGAGGCCGGGGGGCAGATACGCAGTATTTT
.	TRBV24-1	.	TRBJ2-1	CATSLRDTYNEQFF	TGTGCCACCAGTCTCCGGGACACCTACAATGAGCAGTTCTTC